The 14 T cell receptor beta chains listed next were all sequenced from one sample in a study of blood T cells in healthy people across ages. Together with a sample-barcoded 5' primer, a J-beta primer mix was included in a second PCR lasting about 7 to 11 cycles. TCRdb recomputed calls from the 5' RACE reads with MiXCR, one row per CDR3 protein. The sample yields around 970,000 distinct CDR3 sequences, roughly 51% seen once. Input material: blood. The source is a woman aged 60-70 years in good health.

In regard to this clonotype: The junction does not match germline at one end; this may be a read error. The CDR3 DNA is TGTGCCAGCAGCCCTGCTGGAGGGGCCACCTCCTATAATTCACCCCCCCACTTT. Its protein is CASSPAGGATSYNSPPHF. This chain connects TRBV7-2 to TRBJ1-6; D is perhaps TRBD1 (5 bases). CDR1 is SGHTA and CDR2 is FQGNSA in the germline V gene. The CDR3 spans 18 residues. The full variable domain, completed using reference TRBV7-2 and TRBJ1-6, is GAGVSQSPSNKVTEKGKDVELRCDPISGHTALYWYRQSLGQGLEFLIYFQGNSAPDKSGLPSDRFSAERTGGSVSTLTIQRTQQEDSAVYLCASSPAGGATSYNSPPHFGNGTRLTVT.

The chain uses TRBV7-2 and TRBJ2-1, with D perhaps TRBD1 or TRBD2 (5 bases each). CDR1 SGHTA and CDR2 FQGNSA come from the germline V gene. Trimming left V 6 bases short and J 2 bases short, with 14 bases between. CDR3 length equals 15 residues. DNA of the CDR3: TGTGCCAGCAGGGGGCTAGCTAGGGCCTACAATGAGCAGTTCTTC. Its translation is CASRGLARAYNEQFF.

The gene calls are TRBV29-1 and TRBJ2-7; TRBD2 matches at 10 bases. The CDR3 covers 15 residues. V gave up 4 bases and J gave up 6 bases; unmatched junction bases: 12. The germline CDR1 and CDR2 sequences are SQVTM and ANQGSEA. The DNA of the CDR3 is TGCAGCGTTGTTTTCCCAGCGGGAGGGCCGTCCGAGCAGTACTTC. Amino acids: CSVVFPAGGPSEQYF.

The rearrangement joins TRBV12-3 or TRBV12-4 to TRBJ2-2, with TRBD1 identical over 7 bases. V lost 2 bases to trimming and J lost 8 bases; unmatched junction nucleotides: 2. The CDR3 is 13 residues long. DNA of the CDR3: TGTGCCAGCAGTTTAACAGGGGCTGGGGAGCTGTTTTTT. This gives the protein CASSLTGAGELFF.

The gene calls are TRBV6-5 and TRBJ2-1; TRBD2 aligns across 9 bases. J lost 7 bases, V lost 7 bases, and 8 bases had no gene match. Germline V gives CDR1 MNHEY, CDR2 SVGAGI. The CDR3 extends over 14 amino acids. Here the CDR3 reads CASISLAGRNEQFF. For the CDR3, the DNA is TGTGCCAGCATTTCCCTAGCGGGACGGAATGAGCAGTTCTTC.

This chain uses TRBV6-5 with TRBJ2-4; D remains ambiguous. The DNA end is a closer match to TRBJ2-7, so the J assignment may be wrong. The germline V gene encodes CDR1 MNHEY and CDR2 SVGAGI. The CDR3 is made up of 14 amino acids. CDR3 bases: TGTGCCAGCAGTTACAACGCTGACCTACTCGAGCAGTACTTC. Encoded protein: CASSYNADLLEQYF.

The chain has TRBV6-5 and TRBJ2-6; 9 bases are a match to TRBD1. This CDR3 spans 20 amino acids. The V gene end was trimmed by 1 base and the J gene end by 0 bases; junction bases not matched to a gene: 10. Germline V gene lookup returns CDR1 MNHEY and CDR2 SVGAGI. The chain's CDR3 is CASSYYRGQGPSSGANVLTF. For the CDR3, the DNA is TGTGCCAGCAGTTACTATCGGGGACAGGGCCCAAGCTCTGGGGCCAACGTCCTGACTTTC.

This clonotype was seen just once. The rearrangement joins TRBV20-1 to TRBJ2-7; 10 bases line up with TRBD2. Germline V gene data show CDR1 as DFQATT and CDR2 as SNEGSKA (reference sequence). The V segment lost 7 bases and the J segment 4 bases; nucleotides outside the gene matches: 10. The CDR3 is 14 amino acids. The CDR3 nucleotides are TGCAGTGTTCCCGCTAGCGGGAGATTGTACGAGCAGTACTTC. Translation gives CSVPASGRLYEQYF.

The V and J genes are TRBV5-5 and TRBJ2-7; D unclear. The V end was cut by 0 bases, the J end by 6 bases, with 7 bases between. Germline CDR1 reads SGHKS; CDR2 reads YYEKEE (reference sequence). The CDR3 runs 12 residues. This chain's CDR3 is CASSLDNCEQYF. The CDR3 bases are TGTGCCAGCAGCTTGGATAACTGCGAGCAGTACTTC.

The chain carries TRBV7-9 and TRBJ2-5; D may be TRBD1 (6 bases). CDR1 is SEHNR and CDR2 is FQNEAQ in the germline V gene (reference sequence). This CDR3 is 15 amino acids long. Trimming cost V 4 bases and J 5 bases, with 17 bases left between them. The CDR3 spells CASSSAQGFRETQYF. The DNA for the CDR3 is TGTGCCAGCAGCTCAGCCCAGGGGTTTCGGGAGACCCAGTACTTC.

The chain couples TRBV3-1 to TRBJ2-7; 12 nucleotides match TRBD2. The V gene's germline CDR1 is LGHDT and CDR2 YNNKEL (reference sequence). The CDR3 sequence is 19 residues long. V lost 0 bases, J lost 6 bases, and 15 bases stayed unmatched. For the CDR3, the DNA is TGTGCCAGCAGCCAAGATCGACTAGCGGGAGTAGGGGTAGGCGGCGAGCAGTACTTC. This sequence encodes CASSQDRLAGVGVGGEQYF.

The chain is built from TRBV20-1 and TRBJ2-1; 12 nucleotides agree with TRBD2. With 2 bases clipped from V and 0 bases from J, the junction kept 14 bases outside the gene matches. The CDR3 loop spans 20 amino acids. CDR1 is DFQATT, CDR2 SNEGSKA, per germline (reference sequence). The CDR3 reads CSARSEQLAGGPPSYNEQFF. Here the CDR3 DNA reads TGCAGTGCTAGATCGGAACAACTAGCGGGAGGTCCTCCCTCCTACAATGAGCAGTTCTTC.

The rearrangement uses TRBV4-1 and TRBJ1-5, with D uncertain. From germline, CDR1 is MGHRA and CDR2 YSYEKL. V lost 4 bases and J 8 bases, leaving 15 bases between the germline ends. The CDR3 spans 14 residues. In DNA form, the CDR3 reads TGCGCCAGCAGCCGCCAGGTTTCCAGCAAGCCCCAGCATTTT. This codes for CASSRQVSSKPQHF.

The chain couples TRBV4-2 to TRBJ2-3; D gene ambiguous. In germline, CDR1 is LGHNA, CDR2 YNFKEQ. The CDR3 is made up of 14 amino acids. The V and J ends lost 4 bases and 13 bases respectively, with 21 bases between them. The CDR3 here is CASSRGQDWKRKYF. The CDR3 nucleotides read TGTGCCAGCAGCCGAGGCCAAGACTGGAAGAGGAAGTATTTT.